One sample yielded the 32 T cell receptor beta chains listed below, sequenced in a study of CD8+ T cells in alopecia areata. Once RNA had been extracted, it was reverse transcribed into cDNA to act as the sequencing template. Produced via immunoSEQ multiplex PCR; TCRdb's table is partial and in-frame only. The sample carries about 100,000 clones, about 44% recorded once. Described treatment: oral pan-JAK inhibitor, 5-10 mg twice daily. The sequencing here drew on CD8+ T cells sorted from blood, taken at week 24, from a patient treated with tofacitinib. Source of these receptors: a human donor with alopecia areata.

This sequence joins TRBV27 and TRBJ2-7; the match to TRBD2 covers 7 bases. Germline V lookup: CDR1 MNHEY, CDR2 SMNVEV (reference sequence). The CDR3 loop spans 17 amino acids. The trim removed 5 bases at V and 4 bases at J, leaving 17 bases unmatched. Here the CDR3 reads CASSPPNRAGPAYEQYF. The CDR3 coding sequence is TGTGCCAGCAGTCCCCCGAACCGAGCGGGACCCGCTTACGAGCAGTACTTC.

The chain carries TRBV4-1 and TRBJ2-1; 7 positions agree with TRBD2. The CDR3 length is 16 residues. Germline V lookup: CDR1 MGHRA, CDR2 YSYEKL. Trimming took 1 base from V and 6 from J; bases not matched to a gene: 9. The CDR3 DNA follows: TGCGCCAGCAGCCAAGCGGCGGGAGTTAGCAGCAATGAGCAGTTCTTC. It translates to CASSQAAGVSSNEQFF.

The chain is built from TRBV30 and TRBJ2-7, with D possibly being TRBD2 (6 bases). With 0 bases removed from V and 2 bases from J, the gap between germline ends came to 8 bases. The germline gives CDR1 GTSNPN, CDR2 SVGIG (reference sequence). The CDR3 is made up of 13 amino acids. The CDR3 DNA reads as TGTGCCTGGAGTGTCGGGGGAACCTACGAGCAGTACTTC. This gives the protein CAWSVGGTYEQYF. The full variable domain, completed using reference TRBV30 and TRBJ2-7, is SQTIHQWPATLVQPVGSPLSLECTVEGTSNPNLYWYRQAAGRGLQLLFYSVGIGQISSEVPQNLSASRPQDRQFILSSKKLLLSDSGFYLCAWSVGGTYEQYFGPGTRLTVT.

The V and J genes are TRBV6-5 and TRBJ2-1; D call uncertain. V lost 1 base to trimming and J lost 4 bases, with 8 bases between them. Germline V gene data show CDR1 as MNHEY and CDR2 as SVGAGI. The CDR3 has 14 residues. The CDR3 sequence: CASSYFGSYNEQFF. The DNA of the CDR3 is TGTGCCAGCAGTTACTTTGGGTCTTACAATGAGCAGTTCTTC.

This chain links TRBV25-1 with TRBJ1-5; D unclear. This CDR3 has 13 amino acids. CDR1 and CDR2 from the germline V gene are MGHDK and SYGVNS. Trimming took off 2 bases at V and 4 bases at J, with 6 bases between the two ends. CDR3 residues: CASSEVGNQPQHF. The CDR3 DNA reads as TGTGCCAGCAGTGAAGTTGGAAATCAGCCCCAGCATTTT. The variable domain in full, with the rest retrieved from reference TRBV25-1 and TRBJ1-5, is EADIYQTPRYLVIGTGKKITLECSQTMGHDKMYWYQQDPGMELHLIHYSYGVNSTEKGDLSSESTVSRIRTEHFPLTLESARPSHTSQYLCASSEVGNQPQHFGDGTRLSIL.

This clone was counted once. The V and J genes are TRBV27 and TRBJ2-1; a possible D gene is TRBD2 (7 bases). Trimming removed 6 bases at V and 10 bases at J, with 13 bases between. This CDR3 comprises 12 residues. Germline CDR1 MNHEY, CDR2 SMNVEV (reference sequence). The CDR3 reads CASRRGRAEQFF. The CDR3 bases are TGTGCCAGCAGGAGGGGGAGGGCGGAGCAGTTCTTC.

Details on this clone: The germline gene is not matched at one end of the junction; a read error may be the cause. CDR3 region: CASSWVERGETQYF. The CDR3, as DNA: TGTGCCAGCAGCTGGGTAGAGCGGGGAGAGACCCAGTACTTC. The chain uses TRBV4-1 and TRBJ2-5; 7 bases are a match to TRBD2. This CDR3 has 14 residues. CDR1 MGHRA and CDR2 YSYEKL come from the germline V gene.

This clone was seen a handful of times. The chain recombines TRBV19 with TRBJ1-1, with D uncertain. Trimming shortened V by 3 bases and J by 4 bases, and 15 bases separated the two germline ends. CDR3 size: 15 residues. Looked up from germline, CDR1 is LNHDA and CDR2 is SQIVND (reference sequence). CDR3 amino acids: CASSIDVWGATEAFF. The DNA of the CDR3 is TGTGCCAGTAGTATTGATGTCTGGGGAGCCACTGAAGCTTTCTTT.

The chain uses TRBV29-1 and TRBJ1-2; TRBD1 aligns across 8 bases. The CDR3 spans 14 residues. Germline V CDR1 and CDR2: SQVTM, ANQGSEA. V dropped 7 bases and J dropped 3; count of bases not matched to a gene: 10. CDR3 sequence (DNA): TGCAGCGCCGTGACAGGGGCAGGGGACTATGGCTACACCTTC. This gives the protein CSAVTGAGDYGYTF.

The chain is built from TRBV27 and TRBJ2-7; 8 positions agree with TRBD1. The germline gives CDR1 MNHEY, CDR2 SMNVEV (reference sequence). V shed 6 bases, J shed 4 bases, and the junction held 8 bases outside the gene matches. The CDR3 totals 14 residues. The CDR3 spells CASRARDRFYEQYF. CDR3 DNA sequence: TGTGCCAGCAGAGCTCGGGACAGGTTTTACGAGCAGTACTTC.

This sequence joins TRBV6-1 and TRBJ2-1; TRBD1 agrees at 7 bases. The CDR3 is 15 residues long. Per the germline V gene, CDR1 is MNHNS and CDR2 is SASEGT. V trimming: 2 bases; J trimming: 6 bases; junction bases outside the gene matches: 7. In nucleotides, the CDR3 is TGTGCCAGCAGTGAAAAGGTTCCAGGGGGCAATGAGCAGTTCTTC. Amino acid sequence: CASSEKVPGGNEQFF.

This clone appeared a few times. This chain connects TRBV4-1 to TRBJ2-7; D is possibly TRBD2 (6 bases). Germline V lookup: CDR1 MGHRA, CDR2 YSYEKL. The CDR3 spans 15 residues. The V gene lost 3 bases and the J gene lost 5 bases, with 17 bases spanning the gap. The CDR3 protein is CASSQSSGVGDEQYF. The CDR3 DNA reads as TGCGCCAGCAGCCAGTCCTCGGGGGTAGGAGACGAGCAGTACTTC.

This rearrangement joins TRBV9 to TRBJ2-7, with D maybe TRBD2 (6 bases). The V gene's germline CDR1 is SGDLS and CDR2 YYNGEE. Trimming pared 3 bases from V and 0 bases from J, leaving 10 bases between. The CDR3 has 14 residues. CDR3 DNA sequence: TGTGCCAGCAGCGGCGGGGACCGCTCCTACGAGCAGTACTTC. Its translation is CASSGGDRSYEQYF.

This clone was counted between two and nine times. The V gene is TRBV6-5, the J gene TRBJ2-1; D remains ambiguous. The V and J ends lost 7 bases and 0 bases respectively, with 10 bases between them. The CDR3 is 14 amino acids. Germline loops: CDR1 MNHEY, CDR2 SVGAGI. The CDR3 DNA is TGTGCCAGCAAACAGTTAAGCTCCTACAATGAGCAGTTCTTC. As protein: CASKQLSSYNEQFF.

CDR3 region: CASRSDGLDTQYF. The DNA of the CDR3 is TGTGCCAGCAGATCGGACGGACTCGATACGCAGTATTTT. The gene calls are TRBV7-9 and TRBJ2-3; tentative D call: TRBD2 (5 bases). The ends were cut back, 6 bases at V and 6 bases at J, with 13 bases in the middle. Germline lookup yields CDR1 SEHNR and CDR2 FQNEAQ (reference sequence). The CDR3 consists of 13 residues.

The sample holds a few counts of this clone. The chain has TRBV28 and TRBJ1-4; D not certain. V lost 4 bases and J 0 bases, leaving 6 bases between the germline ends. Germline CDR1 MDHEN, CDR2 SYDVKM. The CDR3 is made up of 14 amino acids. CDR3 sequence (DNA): TGTGCCAGCAGTTGGGTCGCAACTAATGAAAAACTGTTTTTT. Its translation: CASSWVATNEKLFF. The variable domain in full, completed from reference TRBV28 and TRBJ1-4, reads DVKVTQSSRYLVKRTGEKVFLECVQDMDHENMFWYRQDPGLGLRLIYFSYDVKMKEKGDIPEGYSVSREKKERFSLILESASTNQTSMYLCASSWVATNEKLFFGSGTQLSVL.

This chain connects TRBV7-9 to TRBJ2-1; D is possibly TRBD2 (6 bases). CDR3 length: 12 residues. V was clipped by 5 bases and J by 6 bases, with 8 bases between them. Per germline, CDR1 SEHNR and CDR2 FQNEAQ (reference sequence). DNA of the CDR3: TGTGCCAGCAGCGATAGCGGCAATGAGCAGTTCTTC. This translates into CASSDSGNEQFF.

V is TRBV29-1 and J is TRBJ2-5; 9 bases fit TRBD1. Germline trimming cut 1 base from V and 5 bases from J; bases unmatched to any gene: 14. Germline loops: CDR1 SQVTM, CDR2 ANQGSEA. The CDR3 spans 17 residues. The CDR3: CSVEGSGQGPGVETQYF. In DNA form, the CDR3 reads TGCAGCGTTGAAGGTTCGGGACAGGGACCCGGGGTGGAGACCCAGTACTTC.

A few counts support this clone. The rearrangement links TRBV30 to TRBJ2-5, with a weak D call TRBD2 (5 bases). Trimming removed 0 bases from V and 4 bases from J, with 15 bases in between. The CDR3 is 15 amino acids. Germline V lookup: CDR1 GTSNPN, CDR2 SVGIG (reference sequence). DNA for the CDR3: TGTGCCTGGAGTGTACAGCGGAGGAATAGAGAGACCCAGTACTTC. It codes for CAWSVQRRNRETQYF.

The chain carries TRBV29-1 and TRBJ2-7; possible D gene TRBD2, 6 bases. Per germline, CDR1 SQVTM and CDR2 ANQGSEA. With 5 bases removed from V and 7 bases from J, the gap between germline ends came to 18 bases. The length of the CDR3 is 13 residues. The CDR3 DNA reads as TGCAGCGTTCTTGGCGGGGCGACCTTGGAGCAGTACTTC. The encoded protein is CSVLGGATLEQYF.

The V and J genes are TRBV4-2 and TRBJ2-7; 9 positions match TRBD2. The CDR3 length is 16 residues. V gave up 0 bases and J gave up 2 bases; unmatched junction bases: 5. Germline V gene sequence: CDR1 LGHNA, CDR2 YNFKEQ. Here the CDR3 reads CASSQEVGGRAYEQYF. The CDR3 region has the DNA TGTGCCAGCAGCCAAGAGGTGGGCGGGAGGGCCTACGAGCAGTACTTC.

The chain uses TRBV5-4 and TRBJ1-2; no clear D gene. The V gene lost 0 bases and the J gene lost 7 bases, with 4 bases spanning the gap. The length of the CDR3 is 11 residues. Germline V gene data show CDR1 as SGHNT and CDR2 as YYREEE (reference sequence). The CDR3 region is CASSLGFGYTF. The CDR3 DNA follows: TGTGCCAGCAGCTTGGGATTTGGCTACACCTTC.

The CDR3 loop reads CASSHTGTAFF. In DNA, the CDR3 is TGCGCCAGCAGCCATACAGGTACGGCTTTCTTT. The chain links TRBV4-1 to TRBJ1-1, with D possibly TRBD1 on 5 matching bases. CDR1 is MGHRA, CDR2 YSYEKL, per germline. The CDR3 has 11 amino acids. V dropped 3 bases and J dropped 11 bases, with 10 bases sitting between them.

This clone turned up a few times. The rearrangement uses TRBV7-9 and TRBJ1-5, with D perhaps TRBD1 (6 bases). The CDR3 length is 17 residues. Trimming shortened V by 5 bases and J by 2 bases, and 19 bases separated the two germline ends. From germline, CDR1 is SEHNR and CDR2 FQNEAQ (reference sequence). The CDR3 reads CASSPGWDNGGNQPQHF. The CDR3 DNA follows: TGTGCCAGCAGCCCTGGGTGGGACAACGGCGGCAATCAGCCCCAGCATTTT.

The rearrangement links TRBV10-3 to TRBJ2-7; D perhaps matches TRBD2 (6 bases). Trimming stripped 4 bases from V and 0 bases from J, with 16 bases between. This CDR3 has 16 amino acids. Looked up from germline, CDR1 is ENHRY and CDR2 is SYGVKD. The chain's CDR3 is CAISGSSDRASYEQYF. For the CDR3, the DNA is TGTGCCATCAGTGGCTCTAGCGACCGAGCCTCCTACGAGCAGTACTTC.

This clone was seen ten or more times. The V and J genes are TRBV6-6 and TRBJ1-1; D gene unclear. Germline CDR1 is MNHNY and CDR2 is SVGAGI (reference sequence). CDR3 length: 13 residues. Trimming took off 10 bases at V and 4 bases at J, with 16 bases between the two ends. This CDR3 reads CATEGEGGTEAFF. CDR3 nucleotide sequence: TGTGCCACCGAAGGAGAGGGCGGCACTGAAGCTTTCTTT.

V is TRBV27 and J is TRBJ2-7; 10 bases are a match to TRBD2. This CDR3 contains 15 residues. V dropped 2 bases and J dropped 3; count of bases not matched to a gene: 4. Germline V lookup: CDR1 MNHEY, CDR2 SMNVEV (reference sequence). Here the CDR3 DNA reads TGTGCCAGCAGTTTAGCGCTAGCGGGAGTCTACGAGCAGTACTTC. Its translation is CASSLALAGVYEQYF.

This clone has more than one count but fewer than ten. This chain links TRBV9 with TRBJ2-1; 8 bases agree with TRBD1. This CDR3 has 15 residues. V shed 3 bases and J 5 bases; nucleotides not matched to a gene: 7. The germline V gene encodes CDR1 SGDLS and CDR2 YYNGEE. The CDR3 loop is CASSASGQEDNEQFF. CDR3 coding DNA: TGTGCCAGCAGCGCCTCGGGACAGGAGGACAATGAGCAGTTCTTC.

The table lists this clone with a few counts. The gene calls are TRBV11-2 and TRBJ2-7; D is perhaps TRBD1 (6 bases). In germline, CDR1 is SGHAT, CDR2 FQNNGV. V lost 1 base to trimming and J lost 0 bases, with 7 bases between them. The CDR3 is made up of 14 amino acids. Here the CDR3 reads CASSLGDISYEQYF. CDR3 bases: TGTGCCAGCAGCTTAGGGGACATCTCCTACGAGCAGTACTTC.

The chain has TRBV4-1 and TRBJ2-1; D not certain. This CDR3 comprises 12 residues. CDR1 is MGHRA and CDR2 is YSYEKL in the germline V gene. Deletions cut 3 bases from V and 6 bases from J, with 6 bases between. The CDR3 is CASSHGTNEQFF. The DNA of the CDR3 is TGCGCCAGCAGCCATGGAACCAATGAGCAGTTCTTC.

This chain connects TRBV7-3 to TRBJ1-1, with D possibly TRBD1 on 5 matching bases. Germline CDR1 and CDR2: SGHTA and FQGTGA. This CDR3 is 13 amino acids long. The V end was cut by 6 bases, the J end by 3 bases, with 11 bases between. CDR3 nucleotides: TGTGCCAGCAGTGGGGACGGGGACACTGAAGCTTTCTTT. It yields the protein CASSGDGDTEAFF.

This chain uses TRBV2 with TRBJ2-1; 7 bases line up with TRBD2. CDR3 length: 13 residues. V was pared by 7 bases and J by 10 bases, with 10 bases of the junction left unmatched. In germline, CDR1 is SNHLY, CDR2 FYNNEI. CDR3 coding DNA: TGTGCCAGCACCCGGACTAGGTTGGAGGAGCAGTTCTTC. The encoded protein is CASTRTRLEEQFF.